One sample yielded the 8 T cell receptor beta chains listed below, sequenced in a study of regulatory T cells in long-lasting Graves disease. The time point here: newly diagnosed GD, antithyroid drugs for less than 3 months. Construction of the TCR library relied on RNA isolated from PBMCs. Arm-PCR of CDR3 regions and iRepertoire HTBI primers were used to build TCR beta libraries. MiXCR, run by TCRdb on the multiplex PCR reads, gives a single entry per CDR3 protein. In the table there are a few hundred thousand distinct CDR3 sequences, over 20% of which are singletons. The source was peripheral blood mononuclear cells (PBMCs), collected at new diagnosis, from a patient treated with antithyroid drugs. The receptors shown here come from a female donor with Graves disease.

This clonotype showed up just a few times. CDR3 loop: CASSLEPGGELFF. The CDR3 DNA is TGTGCCAGCAGCTTAGAACCCGGTGGGGAGCTGTTTTTT. This chain connects TRBV7-2 to TRBJ2-2; D unresolved. Germline V gives CDR1 SGHTA, CDR2 FQGNSA. This CDR3 has 13 amino acids. V was pared by 1 base and J by 8 bases, with 8 bases between.

Ten or more counts support this clonotype. The chain uses TRBV10-1 and TRBJ2-5; D possibly corresponds to TRBD1 (5 bases). Per germline, CDR1 WNHNN and CDR2 SYGVQD (reference sequence). The V gene lost 4 bases and the J gene lost 2 bases, with 14 bases spanning the gap. The CDR3 has 15 amino acids. The CDR3 nucleotides are TGCGCCAGCAGTGCCCAAGGAAAGGGGCAAGAGACCCAGTACTTC. It translates to CASSAQGKGQETQYF.

At least ten counts were recorded for this clonotype. A far larger clone is one base from this, pointing to a likely read error. The chain links TRBV2 to TRBJ2-7; no clear D gene. This CDR3 comprises 11 residues. Germline CDR1 reads SNHLY; CDR2 reads FYNNEI. V shed 6 bases and J shed 0 bases, with 3 bases lying between them. This CDR3 reads CASSASYEQYF. Here the CDR3 DNA reads TGTGCCAGCAGCGCCTCCTACGAGCAGTACTTC.

The table lists this clonotype with many counts. V and J are TRBV24-1 and TRBJ2-5; possibly TRBD1 for D (6 bases). Germline CDR1 and CDR2: KGHDR and SFDVKD. The length of the CDR3 is 14 residues. V lost 9 bases, J lost 5 bases, and 18 bases lay in between. The CDR3 nucleotides are TGTGCCACCTCCATACAGGGAGAGGTGGAGACCCAGTACTTC. Residues: CATSIQGEVETQYF.

The chain employs TRBV6-1 and TRBJ2-7; possibly TRBD1 or TRBD2 for D (5 bases each). This CDR3 comprises 14 residues. Germline V gene lookup returns CDR1 MNHNS and CDR2 SASEGT. Trimming shortened V by 6 bases and J by 4 bases, and 16 bases separated the two germline ends. CDR3 in DNA: TGTGCCAGCAGCTCCTGGGGGTTAACGTACGAGCAGTACTTC. It encodes CASSSWGLTYEQYF.

This clonotype was counted ten times or more. The chain combines TRBV7-8 with TRBJ2-3; TRBD2 matches 7 bases. The CDR3 is 14 amino acids. The V and J ends lost 5 bases and 4 bases, in that order; junction bases with no gene match: 6. Germline CDR1 reads SGHVS; CDR2 reads FQNEAQ. CDR3 sequence (DNA): TGTGCCAGCAGCGGACGACTAGCACCAGATACGCAGTATTTT. It encodes CASSGRLAPDTQYF.

This clonotype was found many times. The rearrangement links TRBV7-9 to TRBJ2-3; a possible D gene is TRBD1 (5 bases). V lost 5 bases to trimming and J lost 4 bases, with 16 bases between them. The CDR3 is made up of 15 amino acids. CDR1 and CDR2 from the germline V gene are SEHNR and FQNEAQ (reference sequence). In nucleotides, the CDR3 is TGTGCCAGCAGCGCTACGACAGTTAGCCCAGATACGCAGTATTTT. Its translation: CASSATTVSPDTQYF.

This clonotype was observed at least ten times. The CDR3 DNA reads TGTGCCAGCAGCCAGGGGGCGCAGGGAGCGGATGAGCAGTTCTTC. It is translated as CASSQGAQGADEQFF. The chain joins TRBV3-1 to TRBJ2-1, with D tentatively TRBD1 (6 bases). Trimming took 3 bases from V and 8 from J, leaving 17 bases between them. Germline lookup yields CDR1 LGHDT and CDR2 YNNKEL (reference sequence). This CDR3 has 15 residues.